The rows below give T cell receptor beta chains drawn from one sample of a study of T cell changes during pregnancy in multiple sclerosis. Assay used: immunoSEQ multiplex PCR; TCRdb lists only in-frame clones, some missing. Found here are approximately 52,000 clones, roughly 92% of them singletons; the top ten hold roughly 0.91%. The source was CD4+ T cells from peripheral blood mononuclear cells, collected in the second trimester of pregnancy. The source of these receptors is a female donor in good health, enrolled as a control in a pregnancy study. Each CDR3 is given with its conserved first and last residue. The D gene is left open where the match is weak. Expanded clones are given a class, and other clones once, few, many or no size at all.

j_call: TRBJ2-7
d_call: -
v_call: TRBV28
clone_size: medium-sized
cdr3_nt: TGTGCCAGCAGTAAGACTACCGGTGGGCAGTACTTC
cdr3_aa: CASSKTTGGQYF

j_call: TRBJ2-7
d_call: TRBD2
v_call: TRBV4-2
clone_size: -
cdr3_nt: TGTGCCAGCAGCCCGGGACTAGACCTCTACGAGCAGTACTTC
cdr3_aa: CASSPGLDLYEQYF

j_call: TRBJ2-1
d_call: TRBD2
v_call: TRBV7-2
clone_size: -
cdr3_nt: TGTGCCAGCAGCTTAGCGTTCTCTAGCGGGAGCACTGGGAATGAGCAGTTCTTC
cdr3_aa: CASSLAFSSGSTGNEQFF

j_call: TRBJ1-2
d_call: -
v_call: TRBV7-9
clone_size: -
cdr3_nt: TGTGCCAGCAGCGTGGGGGCGTCCCATGGCTACACCTTC
cdr3_aa: CASSVGASHGYTF

j_call: TRBJ1-1
d_call: TRBD1
v_call: TRBV4-3
clone_size: once
cdr3_nt: TGCGCCAGCAGCCAGGGGGCAGACAGGGAAGGAGCTTTCTTT
cdr3_aa: CASSQGADREGAFF

j_call: TRBJ2-3
d_call: -
v_call: TRBV11-2
clone_size: -
cdr3_nt: TGTGCCAGCAGCTTAGATCGGGGTACGCAGTATTTT
cdr3_aa: CASSLDRGTQYF

j_call: TRBJ1-5
d_call: -
v_call: TRBV30
clone_size: -
cdr3_nt: TGTGCCTGGAGTGTACAGTCCGATCAGCCCCAGCATTTT
cdr3_aa: CAWSVQSDQPQHF

j_call: TRBJ1-3
d_call: TRBD1
v_call: TRBV6-1
clone_size: -
cdr3_nt: TGTGCCAGCAACCGAGCCGGGACAGTGGGAAACACCATATATTTT
cdr3_aa: CASNRAGTVGNTIYF

j_call: TRBJ1-1
d_call: -
v_call: TRBV10-3
clone_size: -
cdr3_nt: TGTGCCATCAGTGAGTTGGCGGCGAACACTGAAGCTTTCTTT
cdr3_aa: CAISELAANTEAFF

j_call: TRBJ2-2
d_call: -
v_call: TRBV5-6
clone_size: -
cdr3_nt: TGTGCCAGCAGCCCGGACGGGGGATGGAACACCGGGGAGCTGTTTTTT
cdr3_aa: CASSPDGGWNTGELFF

j_call: TRBJ1-1
d_call: -
v_call: TRBV11-3
clone_size: -
cdr3_nt: TGTGCCAGCAGCTACTCCAGGGACACTGAAGCTTTCTTT
cdr3_aa: CASSYSRDTEAFF

j_call: TRBJ1-2
d_call: -
v_call: TRBV27
clone_size: few
cdr3_nt: TGTGCCAGCAGTTTGGGGGCCGGGGGCTACACCTTC
cdr3_aa: CASSLGAGGYTF

j_call: TRBJ1-1
d_call: TRBD1
v_call: TRBV28
clone_size: -
cdr3_nt: TGTGCCAGCAGTCTTCTGGGGTGGACAGGAGGGAGTACTGAAGCTTTCTTT
cdr3_aa: CASSLLGWTGGSTEAFF

j_call: TRBJ1-2
d_call: -
v_call: TRBV19
clone_size: -
cdr3_nt: TGTGCCAGTAGTACGTACAGGGAATCGGTTTATGGCTACACCTTC
cdr3_aa: CASSTYRESVYGYTF

j_call: TRBJ2-7
d_call: -
v_call: TRBV7-2
clone_size: -
cdr3_nt: TGTGCCAGCAGCTTCGCCCGACAGTCCTACGAGCAGTACTTC
cdr3_aa: CASSFARQSYEQYF

j_call: TRBJ2-7
d_call: -
v_call: TRBV2
clone_size: -
cdr3_nt: TGTGCCAGCAGTGTCAGGGCAATATACGAGCAGTACTTC
cdr3_aa: CASSVRAIYEQYF

j_call: TRBJ2-7
d_call: TRBD2
v_call: TRBV6-1
clone_size: -
cdr3_nt: TGTGCCAGCAGTGAGTCAGGCAGCGGGGAGTTTTACGAGCAGTACTTC
cdr3_aa: CASSESGSGEFYEQYF

j_call: TRBJ2-1
d_call: -
v_call: TRBV20-1
clone_size: -
cdr3_nt: TGCAGTGCTAGAGAATCCCAGCGGTGGTTCTTC
cdr3_aa: CSARESQRWFF

j_call: TRBJ1-6
d_call: -
v_call: TRBV14
clone_size: -
cdr3_nt: TGTGCCAGCAGCCGAGGCGGCAGGGTAGAGAGGTCACCCCTCCACTTT
cdr3_aa: CASSRGGRVERSPLHF

j_call: TRBJ2-5
d_call: TRBD1
v_call: TRBV15
clone_size: -
cdr3_nt: TGTGCCACCAGCAGCGACAGGGCAAGGGAGGAGACCCAGTACTTC
cdr3_aa: CATSSDRAREETQYF

j_call: TRBJ1-5
d_call: -
v_call: TRBV7-6
clone_size: -
cdr3_nt: TGTGCCAGCAGCAGTGACAGGAATCAGCCCCAGCATTTT
cdr3_aa: CASSSDRNQPQHF

j_call: TRBJ1-2
d_call: -
v_call: TRBV10-1
clone_size: -
cdr3_nt: TGCGCCAGTCCTCCCGCGGGTGGCTACACCTTC
cdr3_aa: CASPPAGGYTF

j_call: TRBJ2-5
d_call: -
v_call: TRBV2
clone_size: -
cdr3_nt: TGTGCCAGCGGAGCTGAGGTCGGATCGCAGTACTTC
cdr3_aa: CASGAEVGSQYF

j_call: TRBJ2-7
d_call: TRBD1
v_call: TRBV2
clone_size: -
cdr3_nt: TGTGCCAGCATAAGCCGGGACAGGGGAAGCGAGCAGTACTTC
cdr3_aa: CASISRDRGSEQYF

j_call: TRBJ1-1
d_call: TRBD1
v_call: TRBV19
clone_size: -
cdr3_nt: TGTGCCAGTAGGAGGACAGGAGGCACTGAAGCTTTCTTT
cdr3_aa: CASRRTGGTEAFF

j_call: TRBJ1-4
d_call: -
v_call: TRBV12-5
clone_size: -
cdr3_nt: TGTGCTAGTGGCCCCCTACAGGGTTCTAATGAAAAACTGTTTTTT
cdr3_aa: CASGPLQGSNEKLFF

j_call: TRBJ1-1
d_call: TRBD1
v_call: TRBV10-3
clone_size: -
cdr3_nt: TGTGCCATCAGGCCGGGACAGGGGGCGGCAATGAACACTGAAGCTTTCTTT
cdr3_aa: CAIRPGQGAAMNTEAFF

j_call: TRBJ2-7
d_call: -
v_call: TRBV20-1
clone_size: once
cdr3_nt: TGCAGTGCTACCCGGGGCTACGAGCAGTACTTC
cdr3_aa: CSATRGYEQYF

j_call: TRBJ1-3
d_call: -
v_call: TRBV7-2
clone_size: few
cdr3_nt: TGTGCCAGCAGCCGAAGGGGTTATGGAAACACCATATATTTT
cdr3_aa: CASSRRGYGNTIYF

j_call: TRBJ2-5
d_call: TRBD1
v_call: TRBV10-2
clone_size: -
cdr3_nt: TGCGCCAGCAGCCCCTCGACAGGGGCCGGGACCCAGTACTTC
cdr3_aa: CASSPSTGAGTQYF

j_call: TRBJ2-3
d_call: -
v_call: TRBV5-5
clone_size: -
cdr3_nt: TGTGCCAGCAGCCCTGACCGGAGGGGTACGCAGTATTTT
cdr3_aa: CASSPDRRGTQYF

j_call: TRBJ1-4
d_call: -
v_call: TRBV5-8
clone_size: -
cdr3_nt: TGTGCCAGCAGCGCGGGACGGTATGAAAAACTGTTTTTT
cdr3_aa: CASSAGRYEKLFF

j_call: TRBJ1-2
d_call: TRBD1
v_call: TRBV19
clone_size: -
cdr3_nt: TGTGCCAGTAGTGCCCGACAGGGCCCCAACTATGGCTACACCTTC
cdr3_aa: CASSARQGPNYGYTF

j_call: TRBJ1-5
d_call: -
v_call: TRBV28
clone_size: once
cdr3_nt: TGTGCCAGCAGCCCTGACAGGTCGAAGGATCAGCCCCAGCATTTT
cdr3_aa: CASSPDRSKDQPQHF

j_call: TRBJ2-7
d_call: -
v_call: TRBV6-1
clone_size: -
cdr3_nt: TGTGCCAGCAGTGAACGGGGAAACCCCTACGAGCAGTACTTC
cdr3_aa: CASSERGNPYEQYF

j_call: TRBJ2-7
d_call: -
v_call: TRBV11-2
clone_size: -
cdr3_nt: TGTGCCAGCAGCCGGTTCGTTTCAACACAGGGAGTCCTCGGGAAGCAGTACTTC
cdr3_aa: CASSRFVSTQGVLGKQYF

j_call: TRBJ2-7
d_call: -
v_call: TRBV7-9
clone_size: -
cdr3_nt: TGTGCCAGCAGCCTACTGGACTTTGGAACCTACGAGCAGTACTTC
cdr3_aa: CASSLLDFGTYEQYF

j_call: TRBJ2-5
d_call: -
v_call: TRBV5-4
clone_size: once
cdr3_nt: TGTGCCAGCAGCCAAGGGACAAAAGAGACCCAGTACTTC
cdr3_aa: CASSQGTKETQYF

j_call: TRBJ2-4
d_call: TRBD2
v_call: TRBV18
clone_size: -
cdr3_nt: TGTGCCAGCTCACCGGTAGCGGGAGGGCCTGGAACCAAAAACATTCAGTACTTC
cdr3_aa: CASSPVAGGPGTKNIQYF

j_call: TRBJ1-5
d_call: TRBD1
v_call: TRBV5-6
clone_size: -
cdr3_nt: TGTGCCAGCAGCTTGGGACAGGGGACTATGAATCAGCCCCAGCATTTT
cdr3_aa: CASSLGQGTMNQPQHF